This TCR beta chain was recovered during a study of blood T cell repertoires in COVID-19. Study-wide context: Whether acute or convalescent, the COVID-19 samples came from the United States, Italy and Spain. Sample material is recorded as cDNA or gDNA derived from T cells, B-cell-depleted T cells, or PBMCs.

The Seattle patients joined while their infection was active and were tracked longitudinally afterward. This CDR3 region has 11 residues. V lost 5 bases and J 10 bases, leaving 9 bases between the germline ends. Germline CDR1 and CDR2: MDHEN and SYDVKM. How the authors handled the data: Nucleated cell counts were estimated from reference gene primer amplification. Profiling relied on immunoSEQ multiplex PCR, and the TCRdb table lists in-frame clones only, not all of them. V and J calls and clone size come straight from that table; D and trimming were deduced from the DNA. In the table there are about 180,000 clones, roughly 77% of which are singletons.

The chain uses TRBV28 and TRBJ2-1; D is uncertain. The sequence was obtained from a woman at least 80 years old with COVID-19, enrolled during active disease. Material for sequencing was peripheral blood. The chain's CDR3 is CASSQRWEQFF. CDR3 sequence (DNA): TGTGCCAGCAGTCAACGGTGGGAGCAGTTCTTC.